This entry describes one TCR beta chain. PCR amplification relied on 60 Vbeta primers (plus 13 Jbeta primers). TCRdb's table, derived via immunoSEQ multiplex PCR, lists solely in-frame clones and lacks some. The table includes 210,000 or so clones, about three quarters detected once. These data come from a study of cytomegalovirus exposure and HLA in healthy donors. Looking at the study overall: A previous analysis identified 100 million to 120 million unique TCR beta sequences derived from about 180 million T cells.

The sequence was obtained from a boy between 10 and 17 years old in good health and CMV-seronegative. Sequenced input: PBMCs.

The CDR3 region has the DNA TGTGCCAGCAGCCCCTCTAGCGGGAGAGGAGAGACCCAGTACTTC. It translates to CASSPSSGRGETQYF. The V and J genes are TRBV11-2 and TRBJ2-5; 10 bases map to TRBD2. Germline V gene lookup returns CDR1 SGHAT and CDR2 FQNNGV. V was clipped by 5 bases and J by 4 bases; unmatched bases: 7. The CDR3 loop spans 15 amino acids.